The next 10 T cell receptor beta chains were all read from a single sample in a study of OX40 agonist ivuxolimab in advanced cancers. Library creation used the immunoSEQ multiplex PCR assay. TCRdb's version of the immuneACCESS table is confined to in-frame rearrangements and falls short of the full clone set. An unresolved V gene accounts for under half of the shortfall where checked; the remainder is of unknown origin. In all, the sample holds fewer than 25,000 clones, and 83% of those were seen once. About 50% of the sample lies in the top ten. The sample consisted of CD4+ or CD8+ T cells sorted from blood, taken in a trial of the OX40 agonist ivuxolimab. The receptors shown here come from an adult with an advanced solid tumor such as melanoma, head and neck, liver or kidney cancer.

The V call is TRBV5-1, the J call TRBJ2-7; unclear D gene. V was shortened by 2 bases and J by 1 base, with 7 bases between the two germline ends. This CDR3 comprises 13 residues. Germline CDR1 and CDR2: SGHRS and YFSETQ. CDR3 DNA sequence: TGCGCCAGCAGCTTTGGAGCTTCCTACGAGCAGTACTTC. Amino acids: CASSFGASYEQYF.

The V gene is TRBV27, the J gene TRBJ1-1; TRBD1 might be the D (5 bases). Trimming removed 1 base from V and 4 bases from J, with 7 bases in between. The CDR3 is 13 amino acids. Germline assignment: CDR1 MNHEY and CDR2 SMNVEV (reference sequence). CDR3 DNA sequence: TGTGCCAGCAGTTTATTGGGGGGCACTGAAGCTTTCTTT. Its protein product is CASSLLGGTEAFF.

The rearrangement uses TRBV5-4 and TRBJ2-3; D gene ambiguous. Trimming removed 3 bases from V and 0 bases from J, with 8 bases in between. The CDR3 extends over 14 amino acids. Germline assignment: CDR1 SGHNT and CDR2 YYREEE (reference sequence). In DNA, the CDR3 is TGTGCCAGCAGCTCACCCTTGAGCACAGATACGCAGTATTTT. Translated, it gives CASSSPLSTDTQYF.

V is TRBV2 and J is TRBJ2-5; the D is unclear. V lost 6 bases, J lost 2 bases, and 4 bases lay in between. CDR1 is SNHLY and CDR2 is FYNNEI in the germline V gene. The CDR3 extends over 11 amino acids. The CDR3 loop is CASSVQETQYF. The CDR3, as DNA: TGTGCCAGCAGCGTTCAAGAGACCCAGTACTTC.

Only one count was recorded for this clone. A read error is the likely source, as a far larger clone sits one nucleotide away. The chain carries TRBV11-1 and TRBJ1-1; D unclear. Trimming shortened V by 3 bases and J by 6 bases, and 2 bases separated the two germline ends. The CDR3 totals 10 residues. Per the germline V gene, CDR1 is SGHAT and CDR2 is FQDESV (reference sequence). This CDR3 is CASSFPEAFF. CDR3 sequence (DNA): TGTGCCAGCAGCTTCCCTGAAGCTTTCTTT.

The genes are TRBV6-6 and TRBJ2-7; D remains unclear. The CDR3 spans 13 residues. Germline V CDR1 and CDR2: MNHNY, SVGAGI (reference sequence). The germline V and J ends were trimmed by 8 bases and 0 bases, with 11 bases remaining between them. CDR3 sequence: CASGLLSSYEQYF. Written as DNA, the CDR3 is TGTGCCAGCGGGCTGCTTAGCTCCTACGAGCAGTACTTC.

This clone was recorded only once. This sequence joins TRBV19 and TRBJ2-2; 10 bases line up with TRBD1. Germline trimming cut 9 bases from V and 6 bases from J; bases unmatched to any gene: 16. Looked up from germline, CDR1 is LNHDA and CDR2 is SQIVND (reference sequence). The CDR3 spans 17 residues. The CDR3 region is CASTLNPGQGRSGELFF. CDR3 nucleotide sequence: TGTGCCAGCACCCTAAACCCGGGACAGGGGCGGTCCGGGGAGCTGTTTTTT.

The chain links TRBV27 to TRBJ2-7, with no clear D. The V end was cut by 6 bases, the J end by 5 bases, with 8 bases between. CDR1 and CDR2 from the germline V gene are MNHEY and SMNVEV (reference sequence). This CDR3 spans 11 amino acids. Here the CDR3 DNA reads TGTGCCAGCAGCTATGGGCACGAGCAGTACTTC. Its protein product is CASSYGHEQYF.

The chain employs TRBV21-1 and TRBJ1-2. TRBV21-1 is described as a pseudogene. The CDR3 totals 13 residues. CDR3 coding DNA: TGTGCCAGCAGCCCTCGAAGTCGCGGACTCTACACCTTC. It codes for CASSPRSRGLYTF.

Written as DNA, the CDR3 is TGTGCCATCTCGGAGCAGGGTAACAATCAGCCCCAGCATTTT. It translates to CAISEQGNNQPQHF. The V gene is TRBV10-3, the J gene TRBJ1-5; D perhaps matches TRBD1 (5 bases). Germline-derived CDR1 and CDR2 are ENHRY and SYGVKD. The CDR3 totals 14 residues. The V end lost 8 bases, the J end lost 3 bases, and 14 bases lay between the germline ends.